The 25 T cell receptor beta chains listed next were all sequenced from one sample in a study of T cell responses to AZD1222 COVID-19 vaccine. Sequenced by immunoSEQ multiplex PCR; TCRdb stores in-frame clones only, minus some. Here the sample spans around 140,000 clones, roughly 85% being singletons. The sample was peripheral blood, taken 28 days after the second dose of the MenACWY control vaccine. These receptor sequences come from an adult who received the MenACWY meningococcal vaccine as a control.

The V call is TRBV28, the J call TRBJ1-6, with D maybe TRBD1 (6 bases). The CDR3 has 15 amino acids. The germline CDR1 and CDR2 sequences are MDHEN and SYDVKM. Trimming left V 7 bases short and J 10 bases short, with 20 bases between. The CDR3 DNA reads as TGTGCCAGCAACATAGGGGGGGGAAGGAACTCACCCCTCCACTTT. Translation: CASNIGGGRNSPLHF.

This clone appeared a single time. The chain combines TRBV4-2 with TRBJ2-7, with D unclear. The germline gives CDR1 LGHNA, CDR2 YNFKEQ. The CDR3 runs to 11 residues. The V end was cut by 3 bases, the J end by 4 bases, with 4 bases between. CDR3 loop: CASSQSYEQYF. CDR3 nucleotide sequence: TGTGCCAGCAGCCAGAGTTACGAGCAGTACTTC.

The chain uses TRBV6-1 and TRBJ1-1; perhaps TRBD1 as D (6 bases). The CDR3 is made up of 14 amino acids. Germline CDR1 MNHNS, CDR2 SASEGT. Trimming took off 2 bases at V and 5 bases at J, with 12 bases between the two ends. The CDR3 here is CASSEWGLGTEAFF. Written as DNA, the CDR3 is TGTGCCAGCAGTGAATGGGGGCTAGGAACTGAAGCTTTCTTT.

The CDR3 DNA reads as TGTGCCTGGAGTGCAGCAGCAAATTACAATGAGCAGTTCTTC. This sequence encodes CAWSAAANYNEQFF. This chain connects TRBV30 to TRBJ2-1; the D is unclear. Looked up from germline, CDR1 is GTSNPN and CDR2 is SVGIG (reference sequence). The CDR3 consists of 14 residues. Trimming pared 1 base from V and 4 bases from J, leaving 11 bases between.

This chain uses TRBV11-2 with TRBJ2-5; D is undetermined. Germline V lookup: CDR1 SGHAT, CDR2 FQNNGV. The V and J ends lost 2 bases and 5 bases respectively, with 15 bases between them. This CDR3 has 15 residues. The chain's CDR3 is CASSLMARAVETQYF. CDR3 bases: TGTGCCAGCAGCTTAATGGCTAGGGCGGTGGAGACCCAGTACTTC.

The chain is built from TRBV24-1 and TRBJ1-6; perhaps TRBD1 as D (5 bases). The CDR3 loop spans 13 amino acids. With 9 bases removed from V and 7 bases from J, the gap between germline ends came to 12 bases. The V gene's germline CDR1 is KGHDR and CDR2 SFDVKD. Here the CDR3 reads CATGRGSNSPLHF. The CDR3 region has the DNA TGTGCCACCGGAAGGGGATCAAATTCACCCCTCCACTTT.

A few counts support this clone. The rearrangement links TRBV19 to TRBJ1-1; TRBD1 aligns across 9 bases. Germline V gene lookup returns CDR1 LNHDA and CDR2 SQIVND (reference sequence). The CDR3 length is 14 residues. Unmatched junction bases numbered 9, after V lost 8 bases and J lost 5 bases. CDR3 sequence reads: CASSPTGGWTEAFF. CDR3 DNA: TGTGCCAGTTCTCCCACAGGGGGCTGGACTGAAGCTTTCTTT.

The chain carries TRBV10-2 and TRBJ2-3; D possibly corresponds to TRBD1 (6 bases). The length of the CDR3 is 14 residues. Between the trimmed V and J ends, which lost 7 bases and 4 bases, there was a span of 15 bases. CDR1 and CDR2 from the germline V gene are WSHSY and SAAADI. CDR3 in amino acids: CASTVRGGSDTQYF. CDR3 bases: TGCGCCAGCACGGTCAGAGGGGGTTCAGATACGCAGTATTTT.

This chain uses TRBV9 with TRBJ2-1; TRBD2 aligns across 8 bases. In germline, CDR1 is SGDLS, CDR2 YYNGEE. V gave up 7 bases and J gave up 2 bases; unmatched junction bases: 5. The CDR3 length is 14 residues. The CDR3 sequence is CASGTGGPYNEQFF. The DNA of the CDR3 is TGTGCCAGCGGAACGGGAGGGCCCTACAATGAGCAGTTCTTC.

This chain joins TRBV10-3 and TRBJ2-7, with D hard to call. V was clipped by 0 bases and J by 3 bases, with 9 bases between them. CDR3 length: 14 amino acids. CDR1 and CDR2 from the germline V gene are ENHRY and SYGVKD. DNA of the CDR3: TGTGCCATCAGTGAGTCGGGAAGGGACTACGAGCAGTACTTC. This gives the protein CAISESGRDYEQYF.

The genes are TRBV7-2 and TRBJ2-7; D remains ambiguous. This CDR3 is 15 amino acids long. V lost 2 bases to trimming and J lost 6 bases, with 17 bases between them. Germline loops: CDR1 SGHTA, CDR2 FQGNSA. CDR3 DNA sequence: TGTGCCAGCAGCTTATCCCGAGCGATGATTTCCGAGCAGTACGTC. The encoded protein is CASSLSRAMISEQYV.

V gene TRBV7-9 combines with J gene TRBJ1-5; 8 bases agree with TRBD1. Trimming took 6 bases from V and 7 from J; bases not matched to a gene: 11. The CDR3 is 15 amino acids. Germline V gene data show CDR1 as SEHNR and CDR2 as FQNEAQ (reference sequence). Here the CDR3 reads CASRSSDREEQPQHF. The CDR3 nucleotides are TGTGCCAGCAGGTCGTCGGACAGGGAGGAACAGCCCCAGCATTTT.

The chain combines TRBV6-5 with TRBJ2-3, with D unclear. V lost 4 bases, J lost 6 bases, and 14 bases lay in between. The CDR3 is 14 residues long. From germline, CDR1 is MNHEY and CDR2 SVGAGI. DNA of the CDR3: TGTGCCAGCAGTTTTAGGGCTATCTCCGATACGCAGTATTTT. It is translated as CASSFRAISDTQYF.

The V call is TRBV5-4, the J call TRBJ2-5, with D perhaps being TRBD1 or TRBD2 (5 bases each). Deletions cut 3 bases from V and 2 bases from J, with 17 bases between. Germline V gene data show CDR1 as SGHNT and CDR2 as YYREEE (reference sequence). CDR3 length: 16 residues. CDR3 sequence: CASSSGGLGNQETQYF. Here the CDR3 DNA reads TGTGCCAGCAGCTCTGGGGGTCTAGGAAATCAAGAGACCCAGTACTTC. The whole variable domain, remainder taken from reference TRBV5-4 and TRBJ2-5, is ETGVTQSPTHLIKTRGQQVTLRCSSQSGHNTVSWYQQALGQGPQFIFQYYREEENGRGNFPPRFSGLQFPNYSSELNVNALELDDSALYLCASSSGGLGNQETQYFGPGTRLLVL.

The genes are TRBV7-2 and TRBJ1-5; the D gene is possibly TRBD1 (5 bases). V lost 5 bases and J lost 0, with 17 bases in between. Germline V gene data show CDR1 as SGHTA and CDR2 as FQGNSA. The length of the CDR3 is 17 residues. CDR3 sequence reads: CASSPERGGYSNQPQHF. The CDR3 nucleotides are TGTGCCAGCAGCCCCGAGCGGGGGGGGTATAGCAATCAGCCCCAGCATTTT.

V usage is TRBV6-6 and J usage is TRBJ2-7, with 8 bases aligning to TRBD1. The germline V gene has CDR1 MNHNY and CDR2 SVGAGI (reference sequence). The V gene end was trimmed by 8 bases and the J gene end by 6 bases; junction bases not matched to a gene: 9. The CDR3 loop spans 13 amino acids. CDR3 sequence reads: CASSPVQGGEQYV. As DNA, the CDR3 is TGTGCCAGCTCCCCGGTACAGGGGGGCGAGCAGTACGTC.

This chain connects TRBV20-1 to TRBJ2-5; 7 positions agree with TRBD2. V was pared by 3 bases and J by 0 bases, with 7 bases of the junction left unmatched. The CDR3 loop spans 15 amino acids. Germline V gene lookup returns CDR1 DFQATT and CDR2 SNEGSKA (reference sequence). The DNA for the CDR3 is TGCAGTGCTAGTGAACTAGCGTGGTACCAAGAGACCCAGTACTTC. Its protein product is CSASELAWYQETQYF.

The chain is built from TRBV5-5 and TRBJ2-2; D is unclear. The CDR3 length is 13 residues. Trimming stripped 4 bases from V and 6 bases from J, with 10 bases between. Germline CDR1 is SGHKS and CDR2 is YYEKEE (reference sequence). CDR3 sequence (DNA): TGTGCCAGCAGCCTAGTAACAGCCGGGGAGCTGTTTTTT. It specifies CASSLVTAGELFF.

This clone was recorded only once. This chain joins TRBV9 and TRBJ1-3; unclear D gene. CDR3 length equals 11 residues. Per the germline V gene, CDR1 is SGDLS and CDR2 is YYNGEE. V lost 4 bases, J lost 8 bases, and 7 bases lay in between. CDR3 in DNA: TGTGCCAGCAGCAGAGAAGACACCATATATTTT. Protein sequence: CASSREDTIYF.

This clone was recorded once. This chain links TRBV24-1 with TRBJ1-5; tentatively, D is TRBD1 (5 bases). CDR1 is KGHDR and CDR2 is SFDVKD in the germline V gene. The V end was cut by 5 bases, the J end by 0 bases, with 10 bases between. The CDR3 contains 15 residues. The DNA for the CDR3 is TGTGCCACCAGTGGGGGGGAGTATAGCAATCAGCCCCAGCATTTT. Translated, it gives CATSGGEYSNQPQHF.

To note about this clone: Other DNA variants within this sample encode the same CDR3. The rearrangement uses TRBV7-9 and TRBJ1-5, with D hard to call. Germline V gives CDR1 SEHNR, CDR2 FQNEAQ (reference sequence). The CDR3 spans 13 residues. Deletions cut 5 bases from V and 5 bases from J, with 10 bases between. CDR3 in amino acids: CASSRTGDQPQHF. The DNA for the CDR3 is TGTGCCAGCAGCCGGACGGGAGATCAGCCCCAGCATTTT.

This clone was counted only a few times. The CDR3 loop reads CASSHRTGGSYEQYV. For the CDR3, the DNA is TGTGCCAGCAGCCATAGGACAGGGGGTTCCTACGAGCAGTACGTC. J is TRBJ2-7 and V is TRBV7-2, with 10 nucleotides matching TRBD1. This CDR3 is built from 15 residues. Germline loops: CDR1 SGHTA, CDR2 FQGNSA. V lost 5 bases, J lost 1 base, and 5 bases stayed unmatched.

In this sample, this clone turned up a few times. The DNA for the CDR3 is TGTGCCAGCAGTTTAATAAAGGGGACGCGAGATCAGCCCCAGCATTTT. This encodes CASSLIKGTRDQPQHF. The gene calls are TRBV28 and TRBJ1-5; D may be TRBD1 (5 bases). CDR1 and CDR2 from the germline V gene are MDHEN and SYDVKM. CDR3 length: 16 residues. Trimming removed 2 bases at V and 5 bases at J, with 16 bases between. The whole variable domain, remainder taken from reference TRBV28 and TRBJ1-5, is DVKVTQSSRYLVKRTGEKVFLECVQDMDHENMFWYRQDPGLGLRLIYFSYDVKMKEKGDIPEGYSVSREKKERFSLILESASTNQTSMYLCASSLIKGTRDQPQHFGDGTRLSIL.

The chain combines TRBV5-4 with TRBJ1-4, with 7 bases lining up with TRBD1. J was trimmed by 9 bases and V by 7 bases; bases with no gene match: 15. This CDR3 is 15 amino acids long. Germline assignment: CDR1 SGHNT and CDR2 YYREEE (reference sequence). CDR3 coding DNA: TGTGCCAGCTCCCGGGGTACAGGGGACGAGCAAAAACTGTTTTTT. As protein: CASSRGTGDEQKLFF.

The gene calls are TRBV7-8 and TRBJ1-2, with 7 nucleotides matching TRBD1. Germline loops: CDR1 SGHVS, CDR2 FQNEAQ. The ends lost 5 bases at V and 6 bases at J; junction bases unmatched: 6. This CDR3 region has 13 residues. The CDR3 bases are TGTGCCAGCAGCCCGACTAGGGGGCATGGCTACACCTTC. It yields the protein CASSPTRGHGYTF.